This T cell receptor (beta chain) comes out of a study of T cell responses to AZD1222 COVID-19 vaccine. TCRdb's table, derived via immunoSEQ multiplex PCR, lists solely in-frame clones and lacks some. The table includes around 140,000 clones, roughly nine tenths detected once. The CDR3 is made up of 13 amino acids. Germline lookup yields CDR1 SEHNR and CDR2 FQNEAQ (reference sequence). Between the trimmed V and J ends, which lost 5 bases and 6 bases, there was a span of 11 bases. The study pooled second doses at about 4 or about 12 weeks. The chain employs TRBV7-9 and TRBJ1-5, with no clear D. This sequence originates from an adult who received the AZD1222 COVID-19 vaccine. The specimen comprised peripheral blood, sampled 28 days after the second AZD1222 dose. CDR3 nucleotides: TGTGCCAGCAGCCGAGACTTATCTCAGCCCCAGCATTTT. It codes for CASSRDLSQPQHF.